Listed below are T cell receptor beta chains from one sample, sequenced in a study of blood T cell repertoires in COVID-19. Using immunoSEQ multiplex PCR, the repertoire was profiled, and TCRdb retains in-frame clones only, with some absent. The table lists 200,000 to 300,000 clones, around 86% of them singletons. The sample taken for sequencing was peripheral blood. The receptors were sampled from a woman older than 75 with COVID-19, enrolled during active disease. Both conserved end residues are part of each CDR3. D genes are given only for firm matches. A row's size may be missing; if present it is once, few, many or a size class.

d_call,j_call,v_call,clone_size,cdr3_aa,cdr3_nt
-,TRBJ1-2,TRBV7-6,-,CASSFITPGAGDGYTF,TGTGCCAGCAGCTTCATAACCCCTGGGGCAGGGGATGGCTACACCTTC
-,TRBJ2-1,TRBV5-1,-,CASSLDRFYNEQFF,TGCGCCAGCAGCTTGGACAGATTTTACAATGAGCAGTTCTTC
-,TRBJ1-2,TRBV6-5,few,CASSLTGPNYGYTF,TGTGCCAGCAGCTTAACTGGGCCTAACTATGGCTACACCTTC
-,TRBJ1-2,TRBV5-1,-,CASSSSGVGYGYTF,TGCGCCAGCAGCTCCTCAGGGGTGGGCTATGGCTACACCTTC
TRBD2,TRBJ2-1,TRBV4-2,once,CASSQSLAGGFGQFF,TGTGCCAGCAGCCAATCCCTAGCGGGGGGGTTTGGGCAGTTCTTC
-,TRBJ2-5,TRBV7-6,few,CASSLYQETQYF,TGTGCCAGCAGCCTGTACCAAGAGACCCAGTACTTC
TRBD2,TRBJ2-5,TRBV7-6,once,CASSLNPIAGGYQETQYF,TGTGCCAGCAGCTTAAATCCGATAGCGGGGGGGTACCAAGAGACCCAGTACTTC
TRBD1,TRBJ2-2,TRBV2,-,CASSVGTGVATGELFF,TGTGCCAGCAGTGTTGGGACAGGGGTAGCCACCGGGGAGCTGTTTTTT
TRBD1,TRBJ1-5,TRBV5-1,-,CASRPGQGVFEPQHF,TGCGCCAGCAGACCGGGACAGGGGGTTTTCGAGCCCCAGCATTTT
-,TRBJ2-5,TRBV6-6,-,CASNQVFRQETQYF,TGTGCCAGCAATCAAGTGTTCCGGCAAGAGACCCAGTACTTC
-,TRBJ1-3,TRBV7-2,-,CASSLQGRVLSGNTIYF,TGTGCCAGCAGCTTACAGGGGAGAGTACTATCTGGAAACACCATATATTTT
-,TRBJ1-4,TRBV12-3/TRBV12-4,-,CASRPDSNEKLFF,TGTGCCAGCAGACCCGACAGTAATGAAAAACTGTTTTTT
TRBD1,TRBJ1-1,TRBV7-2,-,CASSDRTGATFAFF,TGTGCCAGCAGCGACCGGACAGGGGCCACCTTTGCTTTCTTT
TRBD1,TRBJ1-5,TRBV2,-,CAGRTGPNQPQHF,TGTGCCGGGAGGACAGGCCCTAATCAGCCCCAGCATTTT
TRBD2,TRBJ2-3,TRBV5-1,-,CATRFGGGTDTQYF,TGCGCCACCCGGTTCGGCGGGGGAACAGATACGCAGTATTTT
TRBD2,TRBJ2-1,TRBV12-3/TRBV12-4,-,CASSRLAGQFF,TGTGCCAGCAGCCGACTAGCCGGGCAGTTCTTC
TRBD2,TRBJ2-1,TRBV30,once,CAWRIAGTPRVGEQFF,TGTGCCTGGAGGATAGCGGGGACCCCGAGGGTTGGGGAGCAGTTCTTC
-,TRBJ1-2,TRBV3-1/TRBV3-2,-,CASSQARSRSNYGYTF,TGTGCCAGCAGCCAAGCTCGTTCTCGGTCAAACTATGGCTACACCTTC
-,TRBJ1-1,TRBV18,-,CASSPMVQGGRYTEAFF,TGTGCCAGCTCACCAATGGTCCAGGGAGGTAGATACACTGAAGCTTTCTTT
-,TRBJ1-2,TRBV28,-,CASSSSNYGYTF,TGTGCCAGCAGTTCTTCTAACTATGGCTACACCTTC
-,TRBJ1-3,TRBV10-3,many,CAISETSGASSGNTIYF,TGTGCCATCAGTGAGACCTCTGGGGCGAGCTCTGGAAACACCATATATTTT
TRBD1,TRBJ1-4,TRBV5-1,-,CASSAGQGAYEKLFF,TGCGCCAGCAGCGCCGGACAGGGGGCGTATGAAAAACTGTTTTTT
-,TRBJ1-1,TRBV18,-,CASSPPSDTEAFF,TGTGCCAGCTCACCCCCCAGCGACACTGAAGCTTTCTTT
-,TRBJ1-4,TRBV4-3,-,CASSQDRGTGQPTNEKLFF,TGCGCCAGCAGCCAAGATAGGGGGACGGGGCAACCCACTAATGAAAAACTGTTTTTT
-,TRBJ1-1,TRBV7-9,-,CASSLVVGYSNTEAFF,TGTGCCAGCAGCTTAGTGGTCGGGTACTCGAACACTGAAGCTTTCTTT
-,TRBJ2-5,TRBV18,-,CASSPLEGSQETQYF,TGTGCCAGCTCACCACTGGAGGGAAGCCAAGAGACCCAGTACTTC
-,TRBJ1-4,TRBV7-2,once,CASSLSQANEKLFF,TGTGCCAGCAGCCTTTCCCAGGCTAATGAAAAACTGTTTTTT